This TCR beta chain was documented in a study of cytotoxic CD8 clonotypes in ibrutinib-treated CLL. About the study: Once patients had received a median around 12 months of treatment, range 6 to 36, response samples were obtained.

Study observations and caveats: Ibrutinib response saw clonality rise, and progression saw it return toward baseline. Baseline clonality, higher than in age-matched healthy donors, tracked circulating CD8+ T-cell counts. Private clonotypes, not public ones, expanded at ibrutinib response.

Assay used: immunoSEQ multiplex PCR; TCRdb lists only in-frame clones, some missing. The data show about 140,000 clones, 60% to 80% seen once. Note on this clone: Antigen specificity is unknown.

The TCR sequence derives from a human donor with chronic lymphocytic leukemia. Sequenced material: PBMCs, taken after 12 months of ibrutinib treatment.

The CDR3 DNA sequence: TGTGCCAGCAGTTTAGGACAGGGGGTGACCCCACAAGAGACCCAGTACTTC. Its translation: CASSLGQGVTPQETQYF. The chain combines TRBV28 with TRBJ2-5, with TRBD1 matching over 10 bases. V lost 2 bases and J lost 2; bases outside the gene matches: 8. Germline assignment: CDR1 MDHEN and CDR2 SYDVKM. CDR3 length equals 17 residues. Together with reference TRBV28 and TRBJ2-5, the CDR3 gives the full variable domain: DVKVTQSSRYLVKRTGEKVFLECVQDMDHENMFWYRQDPGLGLRLIYFSYDVKMKEKGDIPEGYSVSREKKERFSLILESASTNQTSMYLCASSLGQGVTPQETQYFGPGTRLLVL.